These 9 T cell receptor beta chains came from one sample sequenced in a study of sequential checkpoint blockade in melanoma. The protocol was immunoSEQ multiplex PCR, while the TCRdb copy is restricted to in-frame clones and leaves out a portion. Here the sample spans about 22,000 clones, around 86% being singletons. Treatment in this sample: randomized to nivolumab then ipilimumab (arm A) or the reverse (arm B). The sample in question was CD8+ T cells sorted from blood (inferred from file names), obtained from a patient given nivolumab and ipilimumab in sequence. Receptors were obtained from a human donor with melanoma.

The chain employs TRBV5-4 and TRBJ1-1; D unclear. Germline V gene lookup returns CDR1 SGHNT and CDR2 YYREEE (reference sequence). The V gene lost 0 bases and the J gene lost 4 bases, with 10 bases spanning the gap. The CDR3 runs to 14 residues. The DNA of the CDR3 is TGTGCCAGCAGCTTGGGAGGATATGTCACTGAAGCTTTCTTT. Its protein product is CASSLGGYVTEAFF.

V and J are TRBV29-1 and TRBJ2-3; 11 bases agree with TRBD2. The length of the CDR3 is 16 residues. Germline V gives CDR1 SQVTM, CDR2 ANQGSEA. V shed 2 bases and J 3 bases; nucleotides not matched to a gene: 7. CDR3 protein: CSVENPGTSGTDTQYF. The CDR3 nucleotides are TGCAGCGTTGAAAACCCTGGGACTAGCGGAACAGATACGCAGTATTTT.

V gene TRBV4-1 combines with J gene TRBJ1-2, with 10 bases aligning to TRBD1. Germline CDR1 reads MGHRA; CDR2 reads YSYEKL. CDR3 length equals 16 residues. V was clipped by 3 bases and J by 7 bases; unmatched bases: 11. The CDR3 is CASSQVHPGQGTGYTF. The CDR3 nucleotides read TGCGCCAGCAGCCAGGTACATCCGGGACAGGGGACTGGCTACACCTTC.

The J gene is TRBJ2-6, the V gene TRBV27; D possibly corresponds to TRBD2 (7 bases). The ends were cut back, 7 bases at V and 4 bases at J, with 14 bases in the middle. In germline, CDR1 is MNHEY, CDR2 SMNVEV (reference sequence). The CDR3 runs to 15 residues. CDR3 nucleotide sequence: TGTGCCAGCAAGGGGGGGGGTTGGGGGGCCAACGTCCTGACTTTC. Translated, it gives CASKGGGWGANVLTF.

The V gene is TRBV7-6, the J gene TRBJ2-5; TRBD2 matches at 8 bases. Germline loops: CDR1 SGHVS, CDR2 FNYEAQ. V was clipped by 5 bases and J by 9 bases; unmatched bases: 5. The CDR3 spans 12 residues. The CDR3 sequence: CASSTTGGAQYF. As DNA, the CDR3 is TGTGCCAGCAGCACTACGGGAGGGGCCCAGTACTTC.

V usage is TRBV9 and J usage is TRBJ2-7; 11 bases align to TRBD2. Germline V gives CDR1 SGDLS, CDR2 YYNGEE. The CDR3 is 15 residues long. Germline trimming cut 6 bases from V and 3 bases from J; bases unmatched to any gene: 8. DNA for the CDR3: TGTGCCAGCAATCCCGGACTAGCGGGCAGCTACGAGCAGTACTTC. Translation: CASNPGLAGSYEQYF. The whole variable domain, remainder taken from reference TRBV9 and TRBJ2-7, is DSGVTQTPKHLITATGQRVTLRCSPRSGDLSVYWYQQSLDQGLQFLIQYYNGEERAKGNILERFSAQQFPDLHSELNLSSLELGDSALYFCASNPGLAGSYEQYFGPGTRLTVT.

The rearrangement uses TRBV6-6 and TRBJ2-3; TRBD2 matches at 12 bases. This CDR3 has 16 residues. With 2 bases clipped from V and 4 bases from J, the junction kept 4 bases outside the gene matches. Germline CDR1 MNHNY, CDR2 SVGAGI (reference sequence). In DNA, the CDR3 is TGTGCCAGCAGTTACCTAGCGGGGGGGCTGTCAGATACGCAGTATTTT. It encodes CASSYLAGGLSDTQYF.

This clone was seen a few times. Other DNA sequences in the sample encode the same CDR3. The rearrangement uses TRBV7-9 and TRBJ2-7; the D is unclear. Trimming pared 1 base from V and 3 bases from J, leaving 7 bases between. The CDR3 runs 13 residues. Germline V gene lookup returns CDR1 SEHNR and CDR2 FQNEAQ (reference sequence). CDR3 protein: CASSLGSGYEQYF. The CDR3 DNA follows: TGTGCCAGCAGCTTAGGGTCGGGCTACGAGCAGTACTTC.

The CDR3 loop is CASSVGLAGNYEQYF. CDR3 DNA: TGTGCCAGCAGCGTCGGACTAGCGGGGAACTACGAGCAGTACTTC. The V and J genes are TRBV9 and TRBJ2-7, with 12 bases fitting TRBD2. V was pared by 2 bases and J by 3 bases, with 3 bases of the junction left unmatched. Germline V gene data show CDR1 as SGDLS and CDR2 as YYNGEE. The CDR3 covers 15 residues.